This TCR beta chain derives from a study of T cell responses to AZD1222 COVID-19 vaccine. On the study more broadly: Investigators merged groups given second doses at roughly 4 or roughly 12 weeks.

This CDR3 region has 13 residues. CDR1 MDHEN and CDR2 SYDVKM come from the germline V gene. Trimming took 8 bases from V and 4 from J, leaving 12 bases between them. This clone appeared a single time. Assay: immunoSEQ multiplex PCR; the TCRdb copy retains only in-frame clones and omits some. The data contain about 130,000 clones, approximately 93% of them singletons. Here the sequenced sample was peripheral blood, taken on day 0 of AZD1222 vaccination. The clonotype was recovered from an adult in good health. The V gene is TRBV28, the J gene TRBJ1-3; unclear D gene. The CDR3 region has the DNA TGTGCCAGCGGGGAACAGCTCGGAAACACCATATATTTT. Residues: CASGEQLGNTIYF.